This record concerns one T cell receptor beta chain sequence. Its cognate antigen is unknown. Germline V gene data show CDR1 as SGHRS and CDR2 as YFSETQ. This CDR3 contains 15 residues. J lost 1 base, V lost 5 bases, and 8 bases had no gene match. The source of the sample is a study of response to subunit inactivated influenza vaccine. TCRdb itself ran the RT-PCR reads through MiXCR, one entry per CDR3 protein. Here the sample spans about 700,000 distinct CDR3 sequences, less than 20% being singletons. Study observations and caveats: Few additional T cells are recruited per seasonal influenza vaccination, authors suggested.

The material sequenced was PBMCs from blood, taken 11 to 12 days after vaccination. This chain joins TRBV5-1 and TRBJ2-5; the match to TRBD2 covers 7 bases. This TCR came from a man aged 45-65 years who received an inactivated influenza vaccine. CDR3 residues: CASSFGTTTQETQYF. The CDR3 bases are TGCGCCAGCAGTTTCGGGACTACGACCCAAGAGACCCAGTACTTC.